This T cell receptor (beta chain) was captured by sequencing in a study of blood T cell repertoires in COVID-19. Trimming removed 7 bases from V and 5 bases from J, with 5 bases in between. This CDR3 comprises 11 residues. Germline V gene data show CDR1 as SGHNT and CDR2 as YENEEA. The method was immunoSEQ multiplex PCR; TCRdb's version includes in-frame clones alone and lacks a portion of them. The data show 83,000 or so clones, more than 85% seen once. This receptor was obtained from a man older than 75 with active or convalescent COVID-19. The rearrangement links TRBV11-3 to TRBJ2-2; D not resolved. The material sequenced was peripheral blood. The CDR3 region has the DNA TGTGCCAGCACCCTTACCGGGGAGCTGTTTTTT. Its translation: CASTLTGELFF.